The 11 T cell receptor beta chains below come from one sample, sequenced in a study of identical twins (dated by TCRdb to between 2015 and 2016). The library was generated by 5' RACE. For sequencing, an Illumina HiSeq 2000 was employed. In-frame beta chains were kept once TCRdb had trimmed the public reads at Q25 with fastp and called clones with MiXCR. Each CDR3 protein gets just one entry, which takes the most common genes and DNA from the rows behind it. The sample table holds 120,000 to 150,000 distinct CDR3 sequences, of which approximately 3.5% were seen once. The top ten clonotypes cover 8.1% of the sample. The sequenced material came from memory T cells sorted from blood. According to the study, the label for this sample's cell subset or site signals: CD45RO+ enriched T cells. The receptors were sampled from a man between 18 and 35 years old in good health.

This clonotype was counted many times. The chain employs TRBV20-1 and TRBJ2-1, with TRBD2 identical over 12 bases. Germline CDR1 reads DFQATT; CDR2 reads SNEGSKA (reference sequence). The CDR3 consists of 17 residues. J gave up 1 base and V 3 bases, and 7 bases lay outside the gene matches. DNA for the CDR3: TGCAGTGCTAGGCCCAAAGGGACTAGCGGGTCCTACAATGAGCAGTTCTTC. Protein: CSARPKGTSGSYNEQFF.

The table lists this clonotype with many counts. The chain joins TRBV5-4 to TRBJ2-5, with a tentative D call TRBD1 (6 bases). The CDR3 totals 16 residues. Germline values: CDR1 SGHNT, CDR2 YYREEE (reference sequence). Trimming removed 4 bases from V and 4 bases from J, with 20 bases in between. The DNA for the CDR3 is TGTGCCAGCAGCGACTCTGTACAGGGAGTAGGAGAGACCCAGTACTTC. It specifies CASSDSVQGVGETQYF.

This clonotype was detected many times. The chain combines TRBV6-2 or TRBV6-3 with TRBJ2-7; 7 bases map to TRBD1. CDR1 MNHEY and CDR2 SVGEGT come from the germline V gene. The CDR3 runs to 18 residues. V lost 0 bases, J lost 4 bases, and 15 bases stayed unmatched. CDR3 region: CASSYSRQGMQSPYEQYV. CDR3 nucleotide sequence: TGTGCCAGCAGTTACTCGCGACAGGGTATGCAAAGTCCTTACGAGCAGTACGTC.

This clonotype was recorded many times. The gene calls are TRBV3-1 and TRBJ2-6, with unresolved D. Deletions cut 3 bases from V and 9 bases from J, with 3 bases between. The germline gives CDR1 LGHDT, CDR2 YNNKEL (reference sequence). CDR3 length: 11 residues. CDR3 residues: CASSHFNVLTF. In DNA form, the CDR3 reads TGTGCCAGCAGCCACTTCAACGTCCTGACTTTC.

This clonotype showed up many times. A much bigger clone sits one base away, suggesting this may be a read error. The chain carries TRBV7-2 and TRBJ1-2, with D possibly TRBD1 on 6 matching bases. Germline assignment: CDR1 SGHTA and CDR2 FQGNSA. There are 13 residues in the CDR3. Trimming removed 3 bases at V and 2 bases at J, with 7 bases between. The CDR3 protein is CASSFTGNYGYTF. CDR3 DNA: TGTGCCAGCAGCTTCACAGGGAACTATGGCTACACCTTC.

This clonotype was counted only a few times. The CDR3 loop is CASSWGQGVAEAFF. For the CDR3, the DNA is TGTGCCAGCTCGTGGGGACAGGGGGTCGCTGAAGCTTTCTTT. The V gene is TRBV18, the J gene TRBJ1-1; TRBD1 matches 11 bases. In germline, CDR1 is KGHSH, CDR2 LQKENI. The CDR3 is 14 amino acids. The V and J ends lost 6 bases and 6 bases, in that order; junction bases with no gene match: 6.

In this sample, this clonotype turned up many times. The chain couples TRBV11-1 to TRBJ2-5; 15 bases are a match to TRBD2. The CDR3 totals 17 residues. The ends lost 5 bases at V and 3 bases at J; junction bases unmatched: 7. Per germline, CDR1 SGHAT and CDR2 FQDESV (reference sequence). CDR3 bases: TGTGCCAGCAGCGGTCCGGGACTAGCGGGAGGTGAAGAGACCCAGTACTTC. This translates into CASSGPGLAGGEETQYF. Filled out from reference TRBV11-1 and TRBJ2-5, the complete variable domain reads EAEVAQSPRYKITEKSQAVAFWCDPISGHATLYWYRQILGQGPELLVQFQDESVVDDSQLPKDRFSAERLKGVDSTLKIQPAELGDSAMYLCASSGPGLAGGEETQYFGPGTRLLVL.

This clonotype has at least ten counts. The V and J genes are TRBV6-1 and TRBJ2-3, with D perhaps TRBD2 (6 bases). The germline gives CDR1 MNHNS, CDR2 SASEGT. The V gene lost 8 bases and the J gene lost 1 base, with 19 bases spanning the gap. The length of the CDR3 is 16 residues. CDR3 sequence (DNA): TGTGCCAGCTGCGGGGAGCGAAACCTACGCACAGATACGCAGTATTTT. It is translated as CASCGERNLRTDTQYF.

The chain has TRBV28 and TRBJ2-2; 10 bases map to TRBD2. This CDR3 has 15 amino acids. Germline CDR1 reads MDHEN; CDR2 reads SYDVKM. Germline trimming cut 2 bases from V and 8 bases from J; bases unmatched to any gene: 5. The CDR3 here is CASSLLAGVSGELFF. CDR3 sequence (DNA): TGTGCCAGCAGTTTACTAGCGGGAGTTTCGGGGGAGCTGTTTTTT.

The chain joins TRBV28 to TRBJ2-1, with TRBD2 matching over 8 bases. V shed 8 bases, J shed 14 bases, and the junction held 11 bases outside the gene matches. The CDR3 consists of 12 residues. Germline CDR1 reads MDHEN; CDR2 reads SYDVKM. The CDR3 nucleotides are TGTGCCAGCCGGGGGACTAGTCTCAGGGAGTTCTTC. Translation gives CASRGTSLREFF.

This clonotype has at least ten counts. The rearrangement uses TRBV6-5 and TRBJ2-7; the match to TRBD1 covers 8 bases. The CDR3 is 16 residues long. CDR1 is MNHEY and CDR2 is SVGAGI in the germline V gene. The trim removed 4 bases at V and 4 bases at J, leaving 12 bases unmatched. The CDR3 nucleotides are TGTGCCAGCAGTTCCCCGGGACAGGCAAGAACTTACGAGCAGTACTTC. It specifies CASSSPGQARTYEQYF.